This TCR beta chain emerged from a study of blood T cell repertoires in COVID-19. Overall study context: Spain, Italy and the United States supplied samples that represented acute and convalescent COVID-19.

The junction had 14 bases not matched to a gene; V was cut back by 4 bases and J by 5 bases. CDR1 KGHDR and CDR2 SFDVKD come from the germline V gene. The CDR3 runs to 18 residues. Some clones are missing from TCRdb's copy, which holds only in-frame ones; the method was immunoSEQ multiplex PCR. The sample lists more than 150,000 clones; over 80% were seen once. This rearrangement joins TRBV24-1 to TRBJ2-1, with 9 bases lining up with TRBD1. The origin of this receptor is a woman aged 55-69 years who had recovered from COVID-19. Material for sequencing was PBMCs or T cells enriched from blood (not recorded which). CDR3 sequence reads: CATSDDPRTGEVHNEQFF. The DNA of the CDR3 is TGTGCCACCAGTGACGACCCCCGGACAGGGGAGGTACACAATGAGCAGTTCTTC.